This T cell receptor beta chain was profiled in a study of blood T cell repertoires in COVID-19. Study-level information: Specimens from acute and convalescent COVID-19 originated in the United States, Italy and Spain. From T cells, B-cell-depleted T cells, or PBMCs came the material, which was cDNA or gDNA.

This clone appeared once. Everyone who took part was 18 to 89 years old, and they came from about two dozen US areas. Between the trimmed V and J ends, which lost 1 base and 1 base, there was a span of 5 bases. Per germline, CDR1 SGDLS and CDR2 YYNGEE. The CDR3 is 13 residues long. Method: immunoSEQ multiplex PCR; TCRdb's copy keeps in-frame clones and lacks some. Among 500,000 or so clones listed, roughly nine tenths were seen once. The sequence was collected from a woman aged 18-30 years who had recovered from COVID-19. V usage is TRBV9 and J usage is TRBJ1-2; D remains unclear. Specimen: PBMCs or T cells enriched from blood (not recorded which). CDR3 coding DNA: TGTGCCAGCAGCGTATCAGTTAACTATGGCTACACCTTC. Its protein product is CASSVSVNYGYTF.